The 8 T cell receptor beta chains in this list originate from one sample, sequenced in a study of breast tumors, draining lymph nodes, adjacent tissues. Samples came from axillary lymph nodes draining the breast cancer. Via MiXCR, TCRdb re-called the multiplex PCR reads, giving one row per CDR3 protein. The repertoire holds roughly 130,000 distinct CDR3 sequences, roughly 21% seen once, with about 3.7% in the top ten. The sequenced material came from axillary lymph node tissue. All receptors come from a female donor with breast cancer. Some clones in this sample may be carry-over from other donors' samples.

This clonotype was seen many times. The CDR3 here is CASSSTGGTQYF. For the CDR3, the DNA is TGCGCCAGCAGCTCGACAGGAGGCACGCAGTATTTT. The V gene is TRBV5-1, the J gene TRBJ2-3, with D possibly being TRBD1 (6 bases). The CDR3 consists of 12 residues. V dropped 3 bases and J dropped 9 bases, with 11 bases sitting between them. Germline CDR1 SGHRS, CDR2 YFSETQ.

This clonotype has more than one count but fewer than ten. The J gene is TRBJ2-4, the V gene TRBV6-1; 7 nucleotides agree with TRBD1. This CDR3 spans 14 amino acids. J lost 1 base, V lost 5 bases, and 2 bases had no gene match. The germline V gene encodes CDR1 MNHNS and CDR2 SASEGT. CDR3 sequence reads: CASSLTGAKNIQYF. Written as DNA, the CDR3 is TGTGCCAGCAGTCTGACAGGGGCCAAAAACATTCAGTACTTC.

The CDR3 region is CASSFEFGSGANVLTF. CDR3 bases: TGTGCCAGCAGCTTTGAGTTTGGCTCTGGGGCCAACGTCCTGACTTTC. V is TRBV5-6 and J is TRBJ2-6; unclear D gene. Deletions cut 2 bases from V and 0 bases from J, with 9 bases between. CDR3 size: 16 residues. Germline lookup yields CDR1 SGHDT and CDR2 YYEEEE.

This clonotype was picked up many times. This chain uses TRBV5-1 with TRBJ2-7; D is perhaps TRBD1 (6 bases). The CDR3 contains 16 residues. The V end was cut by 0 bases, the J end by 3 bases, with 16 bases between. Per germline, CDR1 SGHRS and CDR2 YFSETQ. The CDR3 region is CASSLGGTGQSYEQYF. The CDR3, as DNA: TGCGCCAGCAGCTTGGGAGGAACGGGACAAAGCTACGAGCAGTACTTC.

As to this clonotype: This may arise from a read error, as a much more abundant clone is one base away. The chain's CDR3 is CASSPRSQEAQYF. DNA for the CDR3: TGTGCCAGCAGTCCCCGGAGTCAAGAGGCCCAGTACTTC. This chain uses TRBV6-5 with TRBJ2-5; D unresolved. Germline values: CDR1 MNHEY, CDR2 SVGAGI. There are 13 residues in the CDR3.

This clonotype was seen repeatedly, ten times or more. The chain couples TRBV7-3 to TRBJ2-3, with TRBD2 matching 12 bases. The CDR3 loop spans 18 amino acids. V lost 0 bases to trimming and J lost 4 bases; unmatched junction nucleotides: 8. Germline CDR1 SGHTA, CDR2 FQGTGA. CDR3 protein: CASSLTWTSGNPPDTQYF. The CDR3 region has the DNA TGTGCCAGCAGCTTAACCTGGACTAGCGGGAACCCCCCAGATACGCAGTATTTT.

This clonotype occurred many times. V usage is TRBV4-1 and J usage is TRBJ1-6; a possible D gene is TRBD1 (6 bases). Germline CDR1 reads MGHRA; CDR2 reads YSYEKL. V lost 3 bases and J lost 13, with 13 bases in between. This CDR3 has 13 residues. CDR3 nucleotide sequence: TGCGCCAGCAGCCACTCAGGGGCCCCCCCCCTCCACTTT. Amino acid sequence: CASSHSGAPPLHF.

About this clonotype: Possible read error: a much larger clone is one base away. The chain has TRBV4-1 and TRBJ2-6, with D perhaps matching TRBD1 or TRBD2 (5 bases each). The CDR3 extends over 16 amino acids. From germline, CDR1 is MGHRA and CDR2 YSYEKL. In DNA, the CDR3 is TGCGCCAGCAGCCAAGTCCCCAGGGTCGGGGCCAACGTCCTGGCTTTC. Translated: CASSQVPRVGANVLAF.